This entry lists 14 T cell receptor beta chains sequenced from one sample in a study of spatial heterogeneity in lung cancer. Study-wide results and limits: In tumors, expanded intratumoral alpha and beta TCR counts tracked mutation counts.

Regarding time point: sample taken at primary tumor resection. These receptors are not linked to any known antigen. TCRdb re-analysed the 5' RACE reads in MiXCR, keeping a single row per CDR3 protein. Of about 9,600 distinct CDR3 sequences in the sample, 6% to 6.5% are singletons; the top ten hold roughly 7%. The specimen was lung tumor tissue, collected at surgery. The origin of the receptors is a female donor with early-stage non-small cell lung cancer.

The sample holds many counts of this clonotype. The chain employs TRBV29-1 and TRBJ2-1; the D gene is possibly TRBD2 (6 bases). V was pared by 3 bases and J by 7 bases, with 19 bases between. Germline V lookup: CDR1 SQVTM, CDR2 ANQGSEA. This CDR3 region has 15 residues. CDR3 amino acids: CSVEELTGRMNEQFF. The CDR3 DNA reads TGCAGCGTTGAGGAACTCACGGGGAGGATGAATGAGCAGTTCTTC.

This chain uses TRBV20-1 with TRBJ2-4, with D unresolved. The CDR3 sequence is 16 residues long. The V gene's germline CDR1 is DFQATT and CDR2 SNEGSKA (reference sequence). V was cut by 0 bases and J by 9 bases, with 21 bases left in between. CDR3 protein: CSARERLETPSRIQYF. CDR3 bases: TGCAGTGCTAGAGAGCGCCTAGAGACCCCTTCTCGCATTCAGTACTTC.

The V and J genes are TRBV6-2 or TRBV6-3 and TRBJ1-5, with TRBD1 identical over 8 bases. Germline V gives CDR1 MNHEY, CDR2 SVGEGT. V gave up 6 bases and J gave up 4 bases; unmatched junction bases: 2. The CDR3 spans 13 residues. The CDR3 region is CASSRDRNQPQHF. CDR3 bases: TGTGCCAGCAGCAGGGACAGGAATCAGCCCCAGCATTTT.

This clonotype was recorded at least ten times. The gene calls are TRBV7-9 and TRBJ2-5; D tentatively fits TRBD1 or TRBD2 (5 bases each). Germline V CDR1 and CDR2: SEHNR, FQNEAQ (reference sequence). There are 14 residues in the CDR3. Trimming cost V 2 bases and J 5 bases, with 12 bases left between them. CDR3 loop: CASSLKGRAETQYF. The CDR3 DNA reads TGTGCCAGCAGCTTAAAGGGGCGGGCGGAGACCCAGTACTTC. The full variable domain, rest sourced from reference TRBV7-9 and TRBJ2-5, is DTGVSQNPRHKITKRGQNVTFRCDPISEHNRLYWYRQTLGQGPEFLTYFQNEAQLEKSRLLSDRFSAERPKGSFSTLEIQRTEQGDSAMYLCASSLKGRAETQYFGPGTRLLVL.

There are many counts of this clonotype. The rearrangement links TRBV5-4 to TRBJ2-7; TRBD1 might be the D (5 bases). Germline CDR1 is SGHNT and CDR2 is YYREEE (reference sequence). V lost 2 bases, J lost 3 bases, and 9 bases lay in between. This CDR3 spans 13 amino acids. The CDR3 is CASSLDSLYEQYV. CDR3 bases: TGTGCCAGCAGCTTAGACAGCCTCTACGAGCAGTACGTC.

By its share, this clonotype is medium-sized. This rearrangement joins TRBV11-2 to TRBJ2-5; possibly TRBD1 for D (5 bases). V lost 5 bases to trimming and J lost 0 bases, with 10 bases between them. Germline lookup yields CDR1 SGHAT and CDR2 FQNNGV. The CDR3 length is 14 residues. The CDR3 is CASSPDRYQETQYF. The CDR3 nucleotides are TGTGCCAGCAGCCCAGACAGATACCAAGAGACCCAGTACTTC.

In this sample, this clonotype turned up many times. V gene TRBV5-6 combines with J gene TRBJ2-7, with TRBD1 matching over 8 bases. This CDR3 has 15 amino acids. In germline, CDR1 is SGHDT, CDR2 YYEEEE. J was trimmed by 4 bases and V by 4 bases; bases with no gene match: 10. CDR3 loop: CASSLIPGTGYEQYV. CDR3 sequence (DNA): TGTGCCAGCAGCCTCATTCCCGGGACAGGTTACGAGCAGTACGTC.

This clonotype has ten or more counts. The chain links TRBV20-1 to TRBJ2-7; 8 nucleotides line up with TRBD1. The CDR3 length is 14 residues. V lost 2 bases, J lost 6 bases, and 9 bases stayed unmatched. In germline, CDR1 is DFQATT, CDR2 SNEGSKA (reference sequence). The CDR3 bases are TGCAGTGCTAGATCCGGGACAGGTGTCGTCGAGCAGTACGTC. Its translation: CSARSGTGVVEQYV.

The chain is built from TRBV13 and TRBJ2-2; D is uncertain. The CDR3 extends over 13 amino acids. V shed 5 bases and J shed 4 bases, with 8 bases lying between them. Germline lookup yields CDR1 PRHDT and CDR2 FYEKMQ (reference sequence). CDR3 protein: CASSLRGTGELFF. Written as DNA, the CDR3 is TGTGCCAGCAGCCTCCGAGGCACCGGGGAGCTGTTTTTT. Complete variable domain (other parts from reference TRBV13 and TRBJ2-2): AAGVIQSPRHLIKEKRETATLKCYPIPRHDTVYWYQQGPGQDPQFLISFYEKMQSDKGSIPDRFSAQQFSDYHSELNMSSLELGDSALYFCASSLRGTGELFFGEGSRLTVL.

This clonotype was recorded at least ten times. V is TRBV20-1 and J is TRBJ1-5; D remains unclear. Germline-derived CDR1 and CDR2 are DFQATT and SNEGSKA (reference sequence). This CDR3 has 12 amino acids. V lost 3 bases, J lost 5 bases, and 8 bases lay in between. The CDR3 DNA follows: TGCAGTGCTAGGAGGTCAGATCAGCCCCAGCATTTT. Encoded protein: CSARRSDQPQHF.

Ten or more counts support this clonotype. The V gene is TRBV28, the J gene TRBJ2-3; 15 nucleotides agree with TRBD2. Trimming cost V 1 base and J 0 bases; bases outside gene matches: 2. Germline CDR1 reads MDHEN; CDR2 reads SYDVKM. The CDR3 extends over 18 amino acids. CDR3 amino acids: CASSLSGTSGRSTDTQYF. The CDR3 DNA follows: TGTGCCAGCAGTTTATCCGGGACTAGCGGGAGGAGCACAGATACGCAGTATTTT.

This clonotype was seen at least ten times. Compared with germline, one end of the junction differs, possibly owing to a read error. The gene calls are TRBV28 and TRBJ2-4; D is perhaps TRBD1 (6 bases). CDR1 and CDR2 (germline): MDHEN, SYDVKM. The CDR3 is 13 amino acids. DNA of the CDR3: TGTGCCAGCAGTCCGGCGGAGCGGCAGGGGTCGCGCTTC. Translated, it gives CASSPAERQGSRF.

The chain carries TRBV28 and TRBJ2-1, with 13 bases identical to TRBD2. After removal of 5 bases from V and 7 bases from J, the junction contained 5 bases not matched to a gene. The CDR3 has 15 residues. CDR1 is MDHEN and CDR2 is SYDVKM in the germline V gene. The CDR3 here is CASSLTSGRANEQFF. As DNA, the CDR3 is TGTGCCAGCAGTCTCACTAGCGGGAGGGCAAATGAGCAGTTCTTC.

Ten or more counts support this clonotype. V gene TRBV7-3 combines with J gene TRBJ2-1, with 8 nucleotides matching TRBD2. The CDR3 covers 14 residues. Germline CDR1 and CDR2: SGHTA and FQGTGA. V dropped 2 bases and J dropped 7; count of bases not matched to a gene: 4. The CDR3 coding sequence is TGTGCCAGCAGCTTAGCGGGAGGAATAAATGAGCAGTTCTTC. This sequence encodes CASSLAGGINEQFF.